The 25 T cell receptor beta chains presented below share a single source sample, sequenced in a study of CD8 T cells in Susac syndrome. About 0.5 to 1 ug RNA was reverse transcribed with random hexamers. Each CDR3 protein is one row after TCRdb ran MiXCR on the immunoSEQ multiplex PCR reads. This table has about 300,000 distinct CDR3 sequences, 70% to 90% appearing once. The material sequenced was CD8+ T cells from PBMCs. The receptors were gathered from a human donor with multiple sclerosis.

This clonotype was detected once. The chain links TRBV15 to TRBJ1-1; D gene unclear. The CDR3 has 19 amino acids. Germline CDR1 reads LNHNV; CDR2 reads YYDKDF (reference sequence). V was pared by 0 bases and J by 0 bases, with 20 bases between. The CDR3 sequence is CATSRDWGRATLMNTEAFF. The CDR3 nucleotides read TGTGCCACCAGCAGAGATTGGGGAAGGGCGACGCTCATGAACACTGAAGCTTTCTTT. The full variable domain, rest sourced from reference TRBV15 and TRBJ1-1, is DAMVIQNPRYQVTQFGKPVTLSCSQTLNHNVMYWYQQKSSQAPKLLFHYYDKDFNNEADTPDNFQSRRPNTSFCFLDIRSPGLGDTAMYLCATSRDWGRATLMNTEAFFGQGTRLTVV.

The genes are TRBV28 and TRBJ2-7; D may be TRBD2 (6 bases). V was cut by 5 bases and J by 5 bases, with 16 bases left in between. CDR1 MDHEN and CDR2 SYDVKM come from the germline V gene. The CDR3 totals 14 residues. CDR3 loop: CASSPVTRIDEQYF. The CDR3, as DNA: TGTGCCAGCAGTCCCGTGACTAGGATCGACGAGCAGTACTTC. Full variable domain (remainder filled in from reference TRBV28 and TRBJ2-7): DVKVTQSSRYLVKRTGEKVFLECVQDMDHENMFWYRQDPGLGLRLIYFSYDVKMKEKGDIPEGYSVSREKKERFSLILESASTNQTSMYLCASSPVTRIDEQYFGPGTRLTVT.

The chain couples TRBV2 to TRBJ2-7; D remains ambiguous. This CDR3 region has 14 residues. Germline CDR1 SNHLY, CDR2 FYNNEI. V lost 1 base and J lost 3, with 10 bases in between. The CDR3 spells CASSEVSSGYEQYF. The CDR3 region has the DNA TGTGCCAGCAGTGAAGTAAGTTCAGGCTACGAGCAGTACTTC.

The V and J genes are TRBV3-1 and TRBJ1-1, with a weak D call TRBD1 (5 bases). Trimming pared 1 base from V and 3 bases from J, leaving 15 bases between. The CDR3 spans 16 residues. Germline V CDR1 and CDR2: LGHDT, YNNKEL (reference sequence). The CDR3 bases are TGTGCCAGCAGCCAAGTATCCGCAGGGCCGTACACTGAAGCTTTCTTT. This encodes CASSQVSAGPYTEAFF.

This rearrangement joins TRBV4-1 to TRBJ2-1, with TRBD2 matching 10 bases. V was pared by 1 base and J by 8 bases, with 14 bases of the junction left unmatched. The CDR3 loop spans 18 amino acids. Per germline, CDR1 MGHRA and CDR2 YSYEKL. The DNA of the CDR3 is TGCGCCAGCAGCCAAGTCAGGGGCCGCCTAGCGGGAGTGTATGAGCAGTTCTTC. Translated: CASSQVRGRLAGVYEQFF.

The chain joins TRBV5-1 to TRBJ2-7, with 9 bases identical to TRBD2. The CDR3 consists of 15 residues. Germline values: CDR1 SGHRS, CDR2 YFSETQ. Trimming took 5 bases from V and 0 from J; bases not matched to a gene: 6. CDR3 in amino acids: CASRLTSGSSYEQYF. CDR3 nucleotide sequence: TGCGCCAGCAGACTGACTAGCGGAAGCTCCTACGAGCAGTACTTC.

The chain employs TRBV29-1 and TRBJ2-4; the D gene is possibly TRBD1 (5 bases). Germline CDR1 reads SQVTM; CDR2 reads ANQGSEA. CDR3 length: 15 residues. Trimming shortened V by 4 bases and J by 0 bases, and 13 bases separated the two germline ends. The CDR3 DNA is TGCAGCGTTGCCTGGGGCGCACTAGCCAAAAACATTCAGTACTTC. This gives the protein CSVAWGALAKNIQYF.

The chain links TRBV28 to TRBJ2-4; D perhaps matches TRBD1 (6 bases). Per germline, CDR1 MDHEN and CDR2 SYDVKM. This CDR3 spans 15 amino acids. Trimming stripped 8 bases from V and 4 bases from J, with 18 bases between. This chain's CDR3 is CASSPIGTQKNIQYF. CDR3 bases: TGTGCCAGCTCGCCCATCGGGACACAAAAAAACATTCAGTACTTC.

The chain couples TRBV23-1 to TRBJ1-5; the match to TRBD1 covers 11 bases. TRBV23-1 is marked as an open reading frame, function uncertain. There are 14 residues in the CDR3. V lost 4 bases to trimming and J lost 7 bases; unmatched junction nucleotides: 3. The CDR3 nucleotides read TGCGCCAGCAGTCGGACAGGGGGCCGGCAGCCCCAGCATTTT. Translating it yields CASSRTGGRQPQHF.

V is TRBV7-9 and J is TRBJ1-1; unclear D gene. V lost 8 bases and J 1 base, leaving 8 bases between the germline ends. The CDR3 has 12 residues. Germline CDR1 SEHNR, CDR2 FQNEAQ (reference sequence). The CDR3 is CASHIENTEAFF. The CDR3, as DNA: TGTGCCAGCCATATTGAGAACACTGAAGCTTTCTTT.

CDR3 sequence: CSVKPGGSNSPLHF. CDR3 bases: TGCAGCGTTAAGCCCGGGGGTAGTAATTCACCCCTCCACTTT. The gene calls are TRBV29-1 and TRBJ1-6; tentative D call: TRBD1 (5 bases). Germline V gives CDR1 SQVTM, CDR2 ANQGSEA. The V gene lost 5 bases and the J gene lost 6 bases, with 14 bases spanning the gap. The CDR3 is 14 amino acids.

The chain links TRBV6-5 to TRBJ1-6, with D perhaps TRBD1 (5 bases). V dropped 7 bases and J dropped 7 bases, with 14 bases sitting between them. Germline V CDR1 and CDR2: MNHEY, SVGAGI. This CDR3 spans 14 amino acids. The chain's CDR3 is CASTPGGVNSPLHF. CDR3 coding DNA: TGTGCCAGCACTCCGGGAGGGGTGAATTCACCCCTCCACTTT.

The chain is built from TRBV18 and TRBJ2-2, with 8 bases that match TRBD2. The CDR3 is made up of 17 amino acids. Looked up from germline, CDR1 is KGHSH and CDR2 is LQKENI. V lost 2 bases to trimming and J lost 1 base; unmatched junction nucleotides: 6. CDR3 bases: TGTGCCAGCTCACCAGGCAGTCTAGCGGGGAACACCGGGGAGCTGTTTTTT. Encoded protein: CASSPGSLAGNTGELFF.

The V and J genes are TRBV20-1 and TRBJ2-3; 10 bases are a match to TRBD1. The V and J ends lost 3 bases and 7 bases, in that order; junction bases with no gene match: 10. This CDR3 is 15 amino acids long. Germline-derived CDR1 and CDR2 are DFQATT and SNEGSKA (reference sequence). CDR3 nucleotides: TGCAGTGCTAGTATATGGGACAGGGGTAGGCATACGCAGTATTTT. Amino acid sequence: CSASIWDRGRHTQYF.

The genes are TRBV7-2 and TRBJ1-1; 10 nucleotides match TRBD1. The CDR3 is 15 amino acids. With V trimmed by 3 bases and J by 4 bases, 5 bases remained unmatched. Per germline, CDR1 SGHTA and CDR2 FQGNSA. CDR3 sequence (DNA): TGTGCCAGCAGCTTGGGACAGGGGCTAGCCACTGAAGCTTTCTTT. Its translation: CASSLGQGLATEAFF.

The rearrangement uses TRBV20-1 and TRBJ2-1; TRBD1 matches at 9 bases. The length of the CDR3 is 18 residues. CDR1 and CDR2 from the germline V gene are DFQATT and SNEGSKA (reference sequence). Trimming removed 3 bases from V and 3 bases from J; junction bases left unmatched: 15. The CDR3 protein is CSASGTGPLERDYNEQFF. Here the CDR3 DNA reads TGCAGTGCTAGCGGGACAGGGCCCTTGGAGCGGGACTACAATGAGCAGTTCTTC.

The chain couples TRBV20-1 to TRBJ2-2; no firm D call. With 0 bases removed from V and 5 bases from J, the gap between germline ends came to 10 bases. Per the germline V gene, CDR1 is DFQATT and CDR2 is SNEGSKA (reference sequence). The length of the CDR3 is 14 residues. The CDR3: CSARDLPLTGELFF. The CDR3 DNA follows: TGCAGTGCTAGAGATCTACCGTTAACCGGGGAGCTGTTTTTT.

CDR3 DNA: TGTGCCAGCAGCCCGAACTACAATGAGCAGTTCTTC. It codes for CASSPNYNEQFF. V is TRBV3-1 and J is TRBJ2-1; no firm D call. The V gene lost 4 bases and the J gene lost 3 bases, with 4 bases spanning the gap. This CDR3 contains 12 residues. CDR1 is LGHDT, CDR2 YNNKEL, per germline (reference sequence).

The chain joins TRBV19 to TRBJ1-2; no definite D call. The ends were cut back, 0 bases at V and 3 bases at J, with 11 bases in the middle. CDR3 size: 15 residues. From germline, CDR1 is LNHDA and CDR2 SQIVND (reference sequence). The CDR3 DNA follows: TGTGCCAGTAGTATAGATCTGGAGACTCACTATGGCTACACCTTC. This codes for CASSIDLETHYGYTF. The variable domain in full, with the rest retrieved from reference TRBV19 and TRBJ1-2, is DGGITQSPKYLFRKEGQNVTLSCEQNLNHDAMYWYRQDPGQGLRLIYYSQIVNDFQKGDIAEGYSVSREKKESFPLTVTSAQKNPTAFYLCASSIDLETHYGYTFGSGTRLTVV.

The gene calls are TRBV20-1 and TRBJ2-7; TRBD1 is a possible D gene (6 bases). The CDR3 extends over 13 amino acids. CDR1 is DFQATT, CDR2 SNEGSKA, per germline (reference sequence). Trimming took off 5 bases at V and 3 bases at J, with 14 bases between the two ends. CDR3 nucleotides: TGCAGTGCTGAAGGACAGACAAGCTACGAGCAGTACTTC. This gives the protein CSAEGQTSYEQYF.

The rearrangement links TRBV4-2 to TRBJ2-4; no clear D. Trimming took off 1 base at V and 5 bases at J, with 3 bases between the two ends. The germline gives CDR1 LGHNA, CDR2 YNFKEQ. This CDR3 has 12 residues. The CDR3 is CASSQGQNIQYF. The CDR3 DNA reads TGTGCCAGCAGCCAAGGCCAAAACATTCAGTACTTC.

The rearrangement joins TRBV7-9 to TRBJ2-2; 11 bases map to TRBD2. In germline, CDR1 is SEHNR, CDR2 FQNEAQ (reference sequence). The CDR3 is 18 amino acids. Germline trimming cut 5 bases from V and 0 bases from J; bases unmatched to any gene: 8. CDR3 amino acids: CASSPLGLAVANTGELFF. CDR3 bases: TGTGCCAGCAGCCCCCTGGGACTAGCGGTTGCGAACACCGGGGAGCTGTTTTTT.

The chain carries TRBV24-1 and TRBJ2-1, with 7 bases matching TRBD2. CDR3 length: 16 amino acids. With V trimmed by 3 bases and J by 7 bases, 11 bases remained unmatched. Germline assignment: CDR1 KGHDR and CDR2 SFDVKD. The CDR3 DNA reads TGTGCCACCAGTGATCGAACTAGCGCGACCGGTAATGAGCAGTTCTTC. Amino acid sequence: CATSDRTSATGNEQFF.

V gene TRBV27 combines with J gene TRBJ2-7; D may be TRBD1 (5 bases). The CDR3 runs to 13 residues. Trimming took off 5 bases at V and 4 bases at J, with 12 bases between the two ends. The germline CDR1 and CDR2 sequences are MNHEY and SMNVEV (reference sequence). The CDR3 loop reads CASSQGARYEQYF. The CDR3 coding sequence is TGTGCCAGCAGTCAAGGGGCAAGGTACGAGCAGTACTTC.

V is TRBV25-1 and J is TRBJ2-1, with D possibly matching TRBD2 (5 bases). Per the germline V gene, CDR1 is MGHDK and CDR2 is SYGVNS. This CDR3 has 17 residues. V was clipped by 1 base and J by 7 bases, with 20 bases between them. The CDR3 sequence is CASSEWPGEVGGNEQFF. The CDR3 bases are TGTGCCAGCAGTGAATGGCCTGGAGAGGTCGGCGGGAATGAGCAGTTCTTC.